This TCR beta chain was captured in a study of blood T cells in healthy people across ages. Study-wide results and limits: Diversity was higher, and naive CD4+ cells more numerous, in long-lived donors than in aged donors.

It was with a sample-barcoded 5' primer and a J-beta primer mix that a second PCR of about 6 to 12 cycles was run. Using its own MiXCR run on the 5' RACE reads, TCRdb lists one record per CDR3 protein. This table has around 500,000 distinct CDR3 sequences, around half appearing once. In its sample, this clonotype was seen a few times. The antigen remains unidentified. The CDR3 length is 16 residues. The V and J ends lost 5 bases and 3 bases respectively, with 20 bases between them. Germline values: CDR1 MNHEY, CDR2 SMNVEV (reference sequence). Specimen: blood. The V and J genes are TRBV27 and TRBJ2-7, with D perhaps TRBD2 (6 bases). The sequence was collected from a man older than 75 in good health. The CDR3 reads CASSLANPGLHYEQYF. CDR3 in DNA: TGTGCCAGCAGTCTAGCTAATCCGGGACTTCACTACGAGCAGTACTTC.